This T cell receptor (beta chain) stems from a study of T cells after yellow fever vaccination. Germline assignment: CDR1 SGHAT and CDR2 FQNNGV. CDR3 length equals 18 residues. Unmatched junction bases numbered 8, after V lost 4 bases and J lost 4 bases. This clonotype was observed a handful of times. What it binds is unknown. General study findings and limits: Abundant bulk-population clonotypes could contaminate the FACS-sorted repertoires. A weaker secondary response peaked on day 5, the primary on day 15.

Template switching with 5'RACE generated the TCR cDNA and added a universal primer site and UMIs. TCRdb re-analysed the 5' RACE reads in MiXCR, keeping a single row per CDR3 protein. This sample has a few hundred thousand distinct CDR3 sequences, with roughly 8% found just once. The gene calls are TRBV11-2 and TRBJ2-2; 14 bases match TRBD2. The receptor comes from a man younger than 35 who received the YFV17D yellow fever vaccine. Sequencing was performed on PBMCs, taken approximately 47 days after the first yellow fever vaccination. The CDR3 bases are TGTGCCAGCAGCTGGAGACTAGCGGGGGGGCCGGGCACCGGGGAGCTGTTTTTT. It encodes CASSWRLAGGPGTGELFF.